These 9 T cell receptor beta chains originate from one sample sequenced in a study of T cell changes during pregnancy in multiple sclerosis. The assay was immunoSEQ multiplex PCR, and TCRdb's table has in-frame clones only and misses some. The data contain fewer than 150,000 clones, about 96% of them singletons. Specimen: peripheral blood, collected after pregnancy. These receptors were taken from a female donor with multiple sclerosis, enrolled in a pregnancy study.

This chain links TRBV7-2 with TRBJ2-7, with D unresolved. Germline CDR1 is SGHTA and CDR2 is FQGNSA. The CDR3 loop spans 14 amino acids. V lost 7 bases, J lost 4 bases, and 17 bases lay in between. The CDR3 DNA reads TGTGCCAGCACCGTAGCTAATGTCGCGTACGAGCAGTACTTC. Protein: CASTVANVAYEQYF. The full variable domain, in which reference TRBV7-2 and TRBJ2-7 provide the parts outside the CDR3, is GAGVSQSPSNKVTEKGKDVELRCDPISGHTALYWYRQSLGQGLEFLIYFQGNSAPDKSGLPSDRFSAERTGGSVSTLTIQRTQQEDSAVYLCASTVANVAYEQYFGPGTRLTVT.

This chain uses TRBV7-9 with TRBJ2-2; no firm D call. Trimming shortened V by 1 base and J by 6 bases, and 9 bases separated the two germline ends. Germline lookup yields CDR1 SEHNR and CDR2 FQNEAQ (reference sequence). This CDR3 has 14 amino acids. The CDR3 sequence is CASSLGPSPGELFF. The CDR3, as DNA: TGTGCCAGCAGCTTAGGGCCAAGTCCCGGGGAGCTGTTTTTT.

The CDR3 bases are TGTGCCAGCATTCTACAGGGGCACGGCACTGAAGCTTTCTTT. It is translated as CASILQGHGTEAFF. This chain links TRBV2 with TRBJ1-1, with TRBD1 identical over 7 bases. CDR3 size: 14 residues. The J segment lost 4 bases and the V segment lost 7 bases, leaving 9 bases of the junction unmatched. Looked up from germline, CDR1 is SNHLY and CDR2 is FYNNEI.

The rearrangement links TRBV29-1 to TRBJ2-3, with 11 bases that match TRBD2. The CDR3 has 18 amino acids. Germline values: CDR1 SQVTM, CDR2 ANQGSEA. Trimming cost V 3 bases and J 3 bases; bases outside gene matches: 14. The DNA for the CDR3 is TGCAGCGTTGAGGCTAGCGGGAGGACTGGGGTGTGGACAGATACGCAGTATTTT. Translating it yields CSVEASGRTGVWTDTQYF.

This rearrangement joins TRBV7-2 to TRBJ2-2; maybe TRBD2 (6 bases). Germline values: CDR1 SGHTA, CDR2 FQGNSA. This CDR3 is 14 amino acids long. V was pared by 1 base and J by 5 bases, with 8 bases between. CDR3 in DNA: TGTGCCAGCAGCTTAGAGACTAGAACCGGGGAGCTGTTTTTT. This translates into CASSLETRTGELFF.

This clone was seen once. The chain joins TRBV19 to TRBJ2-1; 10 nucleotides match TRBD2. CDR1 is LNHDA, CDR2 SQIVND, per germline (reference sequence). The CDR3 length is 19 residues. V shed 1 base and J 0 bases; nucleotides not matched to a gene: 9. CDR3: CASSIGSSGSYTSYNEQFF. The CDR3 DNA is TGTGCCAGTAGTATAGGTTCTAGCGGGAGCTACACCTCCTACAATGAGCAGTTCTTC.

V is TRBV15 and J is TRBJ1-5, with TRBD1 as a possible D gene (6 bases). V dropped 5 bases and J dropped 7 bases, with 15 bases sitting between them. Germline V gives CDR1 LNHNV, CDR2 YYDKDF (reference sequence). The CDR3 consists of 14 residues. The chain's CDR3 is CATSLQGTGQPQHF. CDR3 DNA: TGTGCCACCAGCCTACAGGGAACGGGGCAGCCCCAGCATTTT.

The rearrangement joins TRBV27 to TRBJ1-4, with unresolved D. CDR1 and CDR2 (germline): MNHEY, SMNVEV (reference sequence). The CDR3 is made up of 17 amino acids. V lost 4 bases, J lost 7 bases, and 22 bases lay in between. The CDR3 bases are TGTGCCAGCAGTTACACCTGGTCAGGAGGTGTGGTTGAAAAACTGTTTTTT. It specifies CASSYTWSGGVVEKLFF.

This rearrangement joins TRBV5-1 to TRBJ1-2; the match to TRBD1 covers 9 bases. The V gene's germline CDR1 is SGHRS and CDR2 YFSETQ. Unmatched junction bases numbered 4, after V lost 2 bases and J lost 5 bases. The CDR3 covers 14 residues. This CDR3 reads CASSFGQGPYGYTF. For the CDR3, the DNA is TGCGCCAGCAGCTTCGGACAGGGGCCTTATGGCTACACCTTC.